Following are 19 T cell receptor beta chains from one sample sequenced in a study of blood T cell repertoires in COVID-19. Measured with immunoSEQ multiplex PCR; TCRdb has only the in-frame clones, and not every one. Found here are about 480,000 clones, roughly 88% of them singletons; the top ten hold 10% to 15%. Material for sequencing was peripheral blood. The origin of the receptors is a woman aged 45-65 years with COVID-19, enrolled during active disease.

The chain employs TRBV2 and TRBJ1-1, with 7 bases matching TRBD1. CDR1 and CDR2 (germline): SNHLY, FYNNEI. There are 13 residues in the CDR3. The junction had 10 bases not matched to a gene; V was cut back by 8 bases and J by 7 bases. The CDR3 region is CASGQGEKGEAFF. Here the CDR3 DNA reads TGTGCCAGCGGGCAGGGGGAGAAGGGTGAAGCTTTCTTT. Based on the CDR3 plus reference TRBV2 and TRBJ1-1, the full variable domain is EPEVTQTPSHQVTQMGQEVILRCVPISNHLYFYWYRQILGQKVEFLVSFYNNEISEKSEIFDDQFSVERPDGSNFTLKIRSTKLEDSAMYFCASGQGEKGEAFFGQGTRLTVV.

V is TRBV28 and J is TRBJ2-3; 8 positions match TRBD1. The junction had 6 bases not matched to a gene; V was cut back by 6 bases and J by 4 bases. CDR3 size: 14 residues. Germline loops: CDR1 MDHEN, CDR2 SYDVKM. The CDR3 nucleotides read TGTGCCAGCAGCCTACAGGGGGGACCAGATACGCAGTATTTT. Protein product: CASSLQGGPDTQYF.

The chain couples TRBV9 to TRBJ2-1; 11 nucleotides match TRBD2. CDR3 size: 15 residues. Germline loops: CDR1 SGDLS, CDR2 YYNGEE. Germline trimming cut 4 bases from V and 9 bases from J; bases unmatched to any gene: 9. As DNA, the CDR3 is TGTGCCAGCAGCTATAGCGGGGGGGCAGAGAGTGAGCAGTTCTTC. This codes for CASSYSGGAESEQFF.

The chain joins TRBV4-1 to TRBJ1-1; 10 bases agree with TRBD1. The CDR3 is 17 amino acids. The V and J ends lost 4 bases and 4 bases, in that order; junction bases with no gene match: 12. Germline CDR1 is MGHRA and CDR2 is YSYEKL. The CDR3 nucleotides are TGCGCCAGCAGCCCGGGACAGGGGAGGGGGCAAGGCACTGAAGCTTTCTTT. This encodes CASSPGQGRGQGTEAFF.

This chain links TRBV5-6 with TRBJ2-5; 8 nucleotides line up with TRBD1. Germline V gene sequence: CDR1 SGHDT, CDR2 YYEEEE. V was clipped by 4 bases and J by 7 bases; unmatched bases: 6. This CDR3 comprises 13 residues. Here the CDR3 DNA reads TGTGCCAGCAGCCCGACAGGGGTTACGACCCAGTACTTC. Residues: CASSPTGVTTQYF.

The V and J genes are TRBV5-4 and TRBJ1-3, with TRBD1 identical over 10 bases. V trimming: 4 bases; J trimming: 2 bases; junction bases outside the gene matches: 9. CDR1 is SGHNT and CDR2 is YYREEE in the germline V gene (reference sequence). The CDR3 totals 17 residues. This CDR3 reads CASSDDWDRGTGNTIYF. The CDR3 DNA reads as TGTGCCAGCAGCGACGACTGGGACAGGGGAACTGGAAACACCATATATTTT.

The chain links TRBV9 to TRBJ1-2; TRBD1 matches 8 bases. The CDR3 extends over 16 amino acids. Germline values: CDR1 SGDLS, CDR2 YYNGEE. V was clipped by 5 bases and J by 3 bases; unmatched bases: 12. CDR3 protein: CASSHPRTGRDYGYTF. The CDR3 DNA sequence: TGTGCCAGCAGTCACCCCAGGACAGGGAGGGACTATGGCTACACCTTC. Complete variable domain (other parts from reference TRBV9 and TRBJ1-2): DSGVTQTPKHLITATGQRVTLRCSPRSGDLSVYWYQQSLDQGLQFLIQYYNGEERAKGNILERFSAQQFPDLHSELNLSSLELGDSALYFCASSHPRTGRDYGYTFGSGTRLTVV.

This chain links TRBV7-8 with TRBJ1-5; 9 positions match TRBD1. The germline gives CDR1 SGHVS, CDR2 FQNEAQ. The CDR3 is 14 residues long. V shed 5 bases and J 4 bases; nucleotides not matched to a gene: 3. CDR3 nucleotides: TGTGCCAGCAGCACCGGGACAGGGAATCAGCCCCAGCATTTT. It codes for CASSTGTGNQPQHF. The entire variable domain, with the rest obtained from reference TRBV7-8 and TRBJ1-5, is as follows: GAGVSQSPRYKVAKRGQDVALRCDPISGHVSLFWYQQALGQGPEFLTYFQNEAQLDKSGLPSDRFFAERPEGSVSTLKIQRTQQEDSAVYLCASSTGTGNQPQHFGDGTRLSIL.

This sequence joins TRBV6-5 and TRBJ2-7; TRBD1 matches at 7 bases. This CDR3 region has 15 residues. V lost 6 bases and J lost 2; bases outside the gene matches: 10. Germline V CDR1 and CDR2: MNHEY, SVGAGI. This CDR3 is CASRFGQVDTYEQYF. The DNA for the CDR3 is TGTGCCAGCAGATTTGGACAGGTGGATACCTACGAGCAGTACTTC.

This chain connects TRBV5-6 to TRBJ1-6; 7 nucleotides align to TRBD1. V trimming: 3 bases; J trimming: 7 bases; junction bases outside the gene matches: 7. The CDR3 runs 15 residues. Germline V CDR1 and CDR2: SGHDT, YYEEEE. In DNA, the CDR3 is TGTGCCAGCAGCTCGTATGACAGGGTAAATTCACCCCTCCACTTT. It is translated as CASSSYDRVNSPLHF.

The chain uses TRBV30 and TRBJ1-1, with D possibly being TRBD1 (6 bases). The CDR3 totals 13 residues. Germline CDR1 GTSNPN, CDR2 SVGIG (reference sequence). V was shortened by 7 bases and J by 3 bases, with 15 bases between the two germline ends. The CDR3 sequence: CAFRRGAYTEAFF. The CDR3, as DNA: TGTGCCTTTAGGCGGGGGGCGTACACTGAAGCTTTCTTT.

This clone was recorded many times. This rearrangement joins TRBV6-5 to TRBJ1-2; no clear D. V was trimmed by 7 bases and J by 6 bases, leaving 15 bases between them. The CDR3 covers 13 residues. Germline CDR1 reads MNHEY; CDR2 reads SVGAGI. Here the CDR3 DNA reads TGTGCCAGCACCCGGGAAGGGATACATGGCTACACCTTC. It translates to CASTREGIHGYTF.

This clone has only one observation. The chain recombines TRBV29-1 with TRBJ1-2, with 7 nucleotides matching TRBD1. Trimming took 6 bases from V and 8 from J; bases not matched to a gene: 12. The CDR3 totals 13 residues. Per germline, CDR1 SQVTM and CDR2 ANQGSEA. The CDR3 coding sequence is TGCAGCGTCCAGCTGGAGGGGGCGCGGGGCTACACCTTC. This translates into CSVQLEGARGYTF.

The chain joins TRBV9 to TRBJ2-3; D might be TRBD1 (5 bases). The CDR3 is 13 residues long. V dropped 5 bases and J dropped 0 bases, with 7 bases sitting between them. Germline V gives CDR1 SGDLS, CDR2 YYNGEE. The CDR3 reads CASSQGSTDTQYF. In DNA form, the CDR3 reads TGTGCCAGCAGTCAGGGAAGCACAGATACGCAGTATTTT.

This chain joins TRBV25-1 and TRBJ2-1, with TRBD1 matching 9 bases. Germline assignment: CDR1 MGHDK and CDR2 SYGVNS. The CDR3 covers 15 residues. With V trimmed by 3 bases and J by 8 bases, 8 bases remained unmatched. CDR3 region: CASSDPGQGRDEQFF. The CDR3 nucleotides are TGTGCCAGCAGTGACCCCGGACAGGGGCGGGATGAGCAGTTCTTC.

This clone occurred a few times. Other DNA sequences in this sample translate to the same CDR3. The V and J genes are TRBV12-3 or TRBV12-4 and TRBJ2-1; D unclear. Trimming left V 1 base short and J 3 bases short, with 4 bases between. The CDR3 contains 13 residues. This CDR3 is CASSLGSYNEQFF. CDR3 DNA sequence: TGTGCCAGCAGTTTAGGCAGCTACAATGAGCAGTTCTTC.

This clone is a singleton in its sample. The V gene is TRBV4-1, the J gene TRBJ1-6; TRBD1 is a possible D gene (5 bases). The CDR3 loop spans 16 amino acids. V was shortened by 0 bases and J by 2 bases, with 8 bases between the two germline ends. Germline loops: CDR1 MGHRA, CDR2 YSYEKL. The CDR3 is CASSQERGTYNSPLHF. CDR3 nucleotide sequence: TGCGCCAGCAGCCAAGAGCGGGGCACCTATAATTCACCCCTCCACTTT.

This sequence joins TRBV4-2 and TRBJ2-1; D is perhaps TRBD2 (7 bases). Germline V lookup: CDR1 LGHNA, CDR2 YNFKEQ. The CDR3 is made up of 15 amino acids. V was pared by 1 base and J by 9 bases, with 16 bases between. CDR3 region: CASSQVGGAPGEQFF. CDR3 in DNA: TGTGCCAGCAGCCAAGTAGGGGGGGCCCCGGGTGAGCAGTTCTTC.

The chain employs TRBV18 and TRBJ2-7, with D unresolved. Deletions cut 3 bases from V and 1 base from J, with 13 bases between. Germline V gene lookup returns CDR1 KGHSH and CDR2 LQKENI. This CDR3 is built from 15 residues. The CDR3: CASSPPSLGSYEQYF. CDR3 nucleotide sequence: TGTGCCAGCTCACCTCCCTCCCTCGGGTCCTACGAGCAGTACTTC.